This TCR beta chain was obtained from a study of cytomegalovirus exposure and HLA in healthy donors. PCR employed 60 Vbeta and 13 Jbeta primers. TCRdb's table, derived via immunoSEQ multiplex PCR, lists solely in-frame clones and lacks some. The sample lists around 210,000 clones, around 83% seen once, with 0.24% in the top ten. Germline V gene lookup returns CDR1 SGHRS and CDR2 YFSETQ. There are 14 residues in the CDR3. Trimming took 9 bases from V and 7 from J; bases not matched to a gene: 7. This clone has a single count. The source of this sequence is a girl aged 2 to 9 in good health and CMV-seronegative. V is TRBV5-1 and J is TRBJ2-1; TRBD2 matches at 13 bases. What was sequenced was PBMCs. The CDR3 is CATSLAGGPNEQFF. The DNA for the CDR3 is TGCGCCACTTCACTAGCGGGGGGGCCGAATGAGCAGTTCTTC.